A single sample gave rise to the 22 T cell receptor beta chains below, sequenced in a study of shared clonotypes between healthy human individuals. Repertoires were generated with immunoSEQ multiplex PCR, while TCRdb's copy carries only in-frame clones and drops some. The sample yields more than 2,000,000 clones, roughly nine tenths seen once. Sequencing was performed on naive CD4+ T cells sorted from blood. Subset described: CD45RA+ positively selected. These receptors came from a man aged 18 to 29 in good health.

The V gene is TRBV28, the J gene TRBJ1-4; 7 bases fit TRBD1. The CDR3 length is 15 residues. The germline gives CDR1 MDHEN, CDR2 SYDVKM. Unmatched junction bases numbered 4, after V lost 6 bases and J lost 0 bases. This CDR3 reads CASRRQGTTNEKLFF. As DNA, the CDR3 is TGTGCCAGCAGAAGACAGGGTACAACTAATGAAAAACTGTTTTTT.

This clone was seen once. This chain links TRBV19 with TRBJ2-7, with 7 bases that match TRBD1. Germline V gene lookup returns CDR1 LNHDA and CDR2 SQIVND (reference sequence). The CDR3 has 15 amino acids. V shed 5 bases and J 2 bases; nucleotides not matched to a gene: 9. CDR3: CASSRQGSGAYEQYF. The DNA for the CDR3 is TGTGCCAGTAGTCGACAGGGAAGTGGGGCCTACGAGCAGTACTTC. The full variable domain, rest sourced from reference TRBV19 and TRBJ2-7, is DGGITQSPKYLFRKEGQNVTLSCEQNLNHDAMYWYRQDPGQGLRLIYYSQIVNDFQKGDIAEGYSVSREKKESFPLTVTSAQKNPTAFYLCASSRQGSGAYEQYFGPGTRLTVT.

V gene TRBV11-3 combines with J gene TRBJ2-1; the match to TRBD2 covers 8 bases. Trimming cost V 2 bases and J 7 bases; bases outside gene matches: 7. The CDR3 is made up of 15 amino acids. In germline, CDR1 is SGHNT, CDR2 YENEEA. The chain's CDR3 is CASSLPSGGGNEQFF. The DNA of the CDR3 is TGTGCCAGCAGCTTACCTTCGGGAGGGGGGAATGAGCAGTTCTTC.

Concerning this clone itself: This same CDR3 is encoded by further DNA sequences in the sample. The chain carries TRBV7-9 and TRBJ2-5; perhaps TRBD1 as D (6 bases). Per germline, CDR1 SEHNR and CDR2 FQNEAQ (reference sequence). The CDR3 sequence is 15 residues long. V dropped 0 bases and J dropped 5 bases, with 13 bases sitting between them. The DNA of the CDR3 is TGTGCCAGCAGCTTAGCGCTGGGGGCCGCTGAGACCCAGTACTTC. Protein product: CASSLALGAAETQYF.

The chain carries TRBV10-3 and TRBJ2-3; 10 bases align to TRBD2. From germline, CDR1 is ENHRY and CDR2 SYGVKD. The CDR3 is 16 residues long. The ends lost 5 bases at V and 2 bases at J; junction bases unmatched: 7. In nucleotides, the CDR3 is TGTGCCATCAGTCGAGCGGGGGGGCTAATCACAGATACGCAGTATTTT. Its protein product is CAISRAGGLITDTQYF.

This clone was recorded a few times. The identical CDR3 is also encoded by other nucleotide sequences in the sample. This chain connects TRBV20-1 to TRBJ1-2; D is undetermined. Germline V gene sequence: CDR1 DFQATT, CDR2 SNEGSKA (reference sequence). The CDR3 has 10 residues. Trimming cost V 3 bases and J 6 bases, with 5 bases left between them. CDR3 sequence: CSAREDGYTF. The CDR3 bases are TGCAGTGCTAGGGAGGATGGCTACACCTTC.

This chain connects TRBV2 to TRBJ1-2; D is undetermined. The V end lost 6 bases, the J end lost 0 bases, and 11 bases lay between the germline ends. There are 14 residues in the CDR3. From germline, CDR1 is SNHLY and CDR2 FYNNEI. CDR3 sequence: CASRERDANYGYTF. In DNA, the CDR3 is TGTGCCAGCAGGGAGAGAGACGCTAACTATGGCTACACCTTC.

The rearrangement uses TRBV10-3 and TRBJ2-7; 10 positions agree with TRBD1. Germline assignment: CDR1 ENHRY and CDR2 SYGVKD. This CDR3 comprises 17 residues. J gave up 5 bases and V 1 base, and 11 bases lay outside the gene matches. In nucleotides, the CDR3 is TGTGCCATCAGTGAGTTCCTCGGAGGGGACAGGGGTAACGAGCAGTACTTC. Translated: CAISEFLGGDRGNEQYF.

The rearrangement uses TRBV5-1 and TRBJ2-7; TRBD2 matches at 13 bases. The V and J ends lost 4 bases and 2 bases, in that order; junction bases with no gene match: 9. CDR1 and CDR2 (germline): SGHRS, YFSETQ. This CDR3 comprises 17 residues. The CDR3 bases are TGCGCCAGCAGCAGGGAGTCCGGGACTAGCGGGACCTACGAGCAGTACTTC. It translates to CASSRESGTSGTYEQYF.

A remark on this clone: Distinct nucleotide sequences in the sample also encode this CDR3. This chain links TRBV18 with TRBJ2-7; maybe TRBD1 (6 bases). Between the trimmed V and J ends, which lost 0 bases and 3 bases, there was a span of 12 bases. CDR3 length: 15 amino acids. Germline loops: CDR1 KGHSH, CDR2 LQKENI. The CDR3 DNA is TGTGCCAGCTCACCACCGTCCGGGACAAACTACGAGCAGTACTTC. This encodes CASSPPSGTNYEQYF.

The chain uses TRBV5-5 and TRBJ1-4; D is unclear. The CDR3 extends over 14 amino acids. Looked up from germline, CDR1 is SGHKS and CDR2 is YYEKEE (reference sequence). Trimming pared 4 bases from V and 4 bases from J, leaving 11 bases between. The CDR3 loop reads CASSPAWINEKLFF. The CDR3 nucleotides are TGTGCCAGCAGCCCTGCTTGGATTAATGAAAAACTGTTTTTT.

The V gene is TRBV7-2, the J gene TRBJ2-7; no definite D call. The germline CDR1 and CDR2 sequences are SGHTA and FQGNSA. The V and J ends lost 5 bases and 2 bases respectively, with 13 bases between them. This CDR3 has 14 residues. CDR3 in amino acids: CASSLVSPAYEQYF. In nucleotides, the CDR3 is TGTGCCAGCAGCCTCGTGTCGCCCGCCTACGAGCAGTACTTC.

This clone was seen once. The CDR3 DNA is TGTGCCAGCAGTTTAAAATATGCGGGCGCTACCTACGAGCAGTACTTC. Its protein product is CASSLKYAGATYEQYF. The chain joins TRBV27 to TRBJ2-7; tentative D call: TRBD2 (5 bases). Looked up from germline, CDR1 is MNHEY and CDR2 is SMNVEV (reference sequence). V was clipped by 2 bases and J by 2 bases, with 16 bases between them. The CDR3 is made up of 16 amino acids.

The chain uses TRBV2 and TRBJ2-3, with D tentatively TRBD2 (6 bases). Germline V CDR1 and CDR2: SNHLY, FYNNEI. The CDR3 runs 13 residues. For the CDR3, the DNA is TGTGCAGTTACTAGCCTTAGGGCAGATACGCAGTATTTT. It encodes CAVTSLRADTQYF.

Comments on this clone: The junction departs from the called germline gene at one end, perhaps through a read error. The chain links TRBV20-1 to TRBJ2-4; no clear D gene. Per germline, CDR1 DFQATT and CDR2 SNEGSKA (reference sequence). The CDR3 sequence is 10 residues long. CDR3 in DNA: TGCAGTGCTGGCAAAGACATTCAGTACTTC. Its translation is CSAGKDIQYF.

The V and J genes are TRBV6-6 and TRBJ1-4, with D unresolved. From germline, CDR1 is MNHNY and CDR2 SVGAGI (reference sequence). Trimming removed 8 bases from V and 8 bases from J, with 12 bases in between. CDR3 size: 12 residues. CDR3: CASSSVGEKLFF. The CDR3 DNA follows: TGTGCCAGCTCCTCCGTTGGCGAAAAACTGTTTTTT.

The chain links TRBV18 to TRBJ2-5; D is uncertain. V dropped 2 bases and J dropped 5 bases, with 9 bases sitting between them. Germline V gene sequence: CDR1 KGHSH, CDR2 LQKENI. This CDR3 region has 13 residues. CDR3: CASSPVGHETQYF. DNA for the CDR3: TGTGCCAGCTCACCAGTTGGGCACGAGACCCAGTACTTC.

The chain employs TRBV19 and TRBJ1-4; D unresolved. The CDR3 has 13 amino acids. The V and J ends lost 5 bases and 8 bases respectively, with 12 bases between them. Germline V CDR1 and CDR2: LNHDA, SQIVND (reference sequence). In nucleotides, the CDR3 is TGTGCCAGTAGTTTCTTCCCAAGCGAAAAACTGTTTTTT. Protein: CASSFFPSEKLFF.

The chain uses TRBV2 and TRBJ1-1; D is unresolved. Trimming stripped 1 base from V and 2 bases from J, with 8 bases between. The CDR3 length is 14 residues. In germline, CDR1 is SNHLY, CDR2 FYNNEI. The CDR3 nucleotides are TGTGCCAGCAGTGAAGTTCCCATCAACACTGAAGCTTTCTTT. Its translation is CASSEVPINTEAFF.

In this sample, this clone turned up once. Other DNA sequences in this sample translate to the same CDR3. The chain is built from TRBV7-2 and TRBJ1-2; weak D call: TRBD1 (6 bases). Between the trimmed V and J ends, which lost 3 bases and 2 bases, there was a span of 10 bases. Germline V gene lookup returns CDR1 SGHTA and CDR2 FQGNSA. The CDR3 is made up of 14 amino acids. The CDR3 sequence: CASSLRQGNYGYTF. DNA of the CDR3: TGTGCCAGCAGCTTGCGGCAGGGGAACTATGGCTACACCTTC.

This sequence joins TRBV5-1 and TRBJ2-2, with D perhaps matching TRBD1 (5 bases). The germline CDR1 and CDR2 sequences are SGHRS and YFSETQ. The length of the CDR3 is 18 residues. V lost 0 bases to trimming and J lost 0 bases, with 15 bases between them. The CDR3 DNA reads TGCGCCAGCAGCTTGGGACATCAGGGTCCATCGAACACCGGGGAGCTGTTTTTT. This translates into CASSLGHQGPSNTGELFF. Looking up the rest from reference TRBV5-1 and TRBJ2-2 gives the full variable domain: KAGVTQTPRYLIKTRGQQVTLSCSPISGHRSVSWYQQTPGQGLQFLFEYFSETQRNKGNFPGRFSGRQFSNSRSEMNVSTLELGDSALYLCASSLGHQGPSNTGELFFGEGSRLTVL.

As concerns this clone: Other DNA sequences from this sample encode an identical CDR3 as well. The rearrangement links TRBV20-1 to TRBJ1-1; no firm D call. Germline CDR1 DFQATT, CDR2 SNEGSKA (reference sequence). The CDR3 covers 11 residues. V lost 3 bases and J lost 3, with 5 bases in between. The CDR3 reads CSASSDTEAFF. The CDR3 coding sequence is TGCAGTGCTAGTTCGGACACTGAAGCTTTCTTT.